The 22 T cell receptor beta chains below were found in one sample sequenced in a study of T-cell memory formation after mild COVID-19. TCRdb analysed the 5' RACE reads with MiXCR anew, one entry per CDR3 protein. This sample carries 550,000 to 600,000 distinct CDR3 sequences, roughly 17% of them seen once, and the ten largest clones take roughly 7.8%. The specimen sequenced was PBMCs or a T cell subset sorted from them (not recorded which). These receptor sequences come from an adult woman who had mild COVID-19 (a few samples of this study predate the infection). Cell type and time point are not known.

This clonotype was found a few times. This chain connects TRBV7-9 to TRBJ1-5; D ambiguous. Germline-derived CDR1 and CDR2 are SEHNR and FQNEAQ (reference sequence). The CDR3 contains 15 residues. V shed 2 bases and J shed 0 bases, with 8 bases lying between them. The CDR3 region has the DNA TGTGCCAGCAGCTTAAATGGGGATAGCAATCAGCCCCAGCATTTT. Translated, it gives CASSLNGDSNQPQHF.

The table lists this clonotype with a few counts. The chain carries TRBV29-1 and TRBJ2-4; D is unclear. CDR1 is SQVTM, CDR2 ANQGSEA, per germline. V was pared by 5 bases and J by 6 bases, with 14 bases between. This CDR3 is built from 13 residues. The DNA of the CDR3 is TGCAGCGTTACTTCCCTATACGCAAACATTCAGTACTTC. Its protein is CSVTSLYANIQYF.

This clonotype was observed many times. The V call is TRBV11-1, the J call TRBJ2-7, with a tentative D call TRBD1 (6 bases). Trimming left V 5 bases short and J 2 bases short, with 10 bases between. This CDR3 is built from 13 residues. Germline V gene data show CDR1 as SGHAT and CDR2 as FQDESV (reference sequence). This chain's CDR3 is CASSDRTTYEQYF. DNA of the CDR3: TGTGCCAGCAGCGACAGGACCACCTACGAGCAGTACTTC.

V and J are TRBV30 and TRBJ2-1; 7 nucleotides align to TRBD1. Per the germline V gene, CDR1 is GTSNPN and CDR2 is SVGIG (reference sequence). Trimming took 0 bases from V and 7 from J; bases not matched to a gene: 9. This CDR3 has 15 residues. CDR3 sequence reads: CAWSVLDRVRNEQFF. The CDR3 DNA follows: TGTGCCTGGAGTGTACTCGACAGGGTAAGGAATGAGCAGTTCTTC.

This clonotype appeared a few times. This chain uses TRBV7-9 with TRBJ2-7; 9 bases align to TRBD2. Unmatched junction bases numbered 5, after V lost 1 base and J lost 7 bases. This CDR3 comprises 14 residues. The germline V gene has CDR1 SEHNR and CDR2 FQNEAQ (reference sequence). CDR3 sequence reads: CASSLVAGVGEQYF. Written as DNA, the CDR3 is TGTGCCAGCAGCTTAGTAGCGGGAGTTGGAGAGCAGTACTTC.

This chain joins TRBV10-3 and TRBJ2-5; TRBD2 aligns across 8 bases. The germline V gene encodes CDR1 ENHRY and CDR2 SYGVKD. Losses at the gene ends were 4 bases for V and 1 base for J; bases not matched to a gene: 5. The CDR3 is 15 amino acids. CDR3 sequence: CAISGSGISQETQYF. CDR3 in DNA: TGTGCCATCAGTGGTAGCGGGATCTCCCAAGAGACCCAGTACTTC.

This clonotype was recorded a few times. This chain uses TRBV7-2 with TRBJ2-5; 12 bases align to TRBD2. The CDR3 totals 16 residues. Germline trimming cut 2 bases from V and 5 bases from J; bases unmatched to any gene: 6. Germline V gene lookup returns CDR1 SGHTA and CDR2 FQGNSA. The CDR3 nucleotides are TGTGCCAGCAGCTTACTAGCGGGAGGGACGGGGGAGACCCAGTACTTC. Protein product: CASSLLAGGTGETQYF.

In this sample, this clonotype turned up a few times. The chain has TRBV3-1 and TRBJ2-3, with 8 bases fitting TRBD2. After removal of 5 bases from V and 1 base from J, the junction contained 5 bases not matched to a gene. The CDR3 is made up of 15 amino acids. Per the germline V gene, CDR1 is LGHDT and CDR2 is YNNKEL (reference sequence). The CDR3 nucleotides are TGTGCCAGCAGCACTACACTAGCGGGCACAGATACGCAGTATTTT. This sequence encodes CASSTTLAGTDTQYF.

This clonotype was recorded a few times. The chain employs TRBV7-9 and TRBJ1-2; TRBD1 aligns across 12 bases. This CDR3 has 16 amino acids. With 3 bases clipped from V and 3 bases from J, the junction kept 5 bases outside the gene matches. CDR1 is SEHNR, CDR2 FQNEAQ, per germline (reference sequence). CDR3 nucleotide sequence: TGTGCCAGCAGCTTCGGGACAGGGGGCTTGGACTATGGCTACACCTTC. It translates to CASSFGTGGLDYGYTF.

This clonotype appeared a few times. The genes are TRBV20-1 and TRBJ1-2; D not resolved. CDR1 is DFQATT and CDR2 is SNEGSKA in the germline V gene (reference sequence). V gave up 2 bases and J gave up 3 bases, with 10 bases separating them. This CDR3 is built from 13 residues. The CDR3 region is CSARSGLHYGYTF. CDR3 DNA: TGCAGTGCTAGATCCGGGCTCCACTATGGCTACACCTTC.

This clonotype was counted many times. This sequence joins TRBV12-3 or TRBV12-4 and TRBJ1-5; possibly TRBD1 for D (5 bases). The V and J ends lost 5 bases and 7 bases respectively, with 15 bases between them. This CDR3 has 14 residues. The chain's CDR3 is CASSPSWGSQPQHF. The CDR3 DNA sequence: TGTGCCAGCAGTCCTAGTTGGGGCTCCCAGCCCCAGCATTTT.

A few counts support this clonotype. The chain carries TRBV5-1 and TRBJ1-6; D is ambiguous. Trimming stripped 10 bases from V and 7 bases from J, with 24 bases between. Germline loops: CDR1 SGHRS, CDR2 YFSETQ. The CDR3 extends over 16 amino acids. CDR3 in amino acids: CASGTQSGSLNSPLHF. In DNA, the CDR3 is TGCGCCTCAGGTACCCAATCCGGGAGCCTGAATTCACCCCTCCACTTT.

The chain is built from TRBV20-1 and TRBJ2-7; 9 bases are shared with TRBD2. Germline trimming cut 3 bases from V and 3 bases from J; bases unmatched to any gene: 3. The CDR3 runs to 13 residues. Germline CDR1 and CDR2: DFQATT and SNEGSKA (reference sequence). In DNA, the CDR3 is TGCAGTGCTAGTAGCGGGAGAGGCTACGAGCAGTACTTC. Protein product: CSASSGRGYEQYF.

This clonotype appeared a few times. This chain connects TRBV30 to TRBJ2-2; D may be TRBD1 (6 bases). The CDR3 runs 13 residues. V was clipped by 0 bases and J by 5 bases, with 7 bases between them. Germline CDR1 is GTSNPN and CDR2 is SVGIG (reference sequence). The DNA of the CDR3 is TGTGCCTGGAGTGTACAGGGTACCGGGGAGCTGTTTTTT. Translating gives CAWSVQGTGELFF.

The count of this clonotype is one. CDR3 sequence (DNA): TGTGCCAGCAGCTTCGCCGGGGCAGAATTCGAGCAGTACTTC. Protein sequence: CASSFAGAEFEQYF. The chain joins TRBV7-2 to TRBJ2-7; TRBD1 or TRBD2 may be the D gene (5 bases each). The CDR3 has 14 amino acids. Trimming removed 3 bases from V and 6 bases from J, with 15 bases in between. Germline V lookup: CDR1 SGHTA, CDR2 FQGNSA.

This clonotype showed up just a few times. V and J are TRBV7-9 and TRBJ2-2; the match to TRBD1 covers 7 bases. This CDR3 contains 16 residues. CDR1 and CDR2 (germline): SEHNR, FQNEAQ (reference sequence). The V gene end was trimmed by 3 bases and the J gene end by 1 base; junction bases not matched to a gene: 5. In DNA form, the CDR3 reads TGTGCCAGCAGCTTTCCATGGACAGGGAACACCGGGGAGCTGTTTTTT. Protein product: CASSFPWTGNTGELFF.

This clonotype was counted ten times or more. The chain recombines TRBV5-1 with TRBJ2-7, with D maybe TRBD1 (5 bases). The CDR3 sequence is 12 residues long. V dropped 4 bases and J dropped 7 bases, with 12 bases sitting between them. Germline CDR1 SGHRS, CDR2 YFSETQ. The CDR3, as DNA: TGCGCCAGCAGCGGGCAGGGCGAGGAGCAGTACTTC. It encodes CASSGQGEEQYF.

The CDR3 reads CATSDFSAGDLRTQYF. The CDR3 bases are TGTGCCACCAGTGATTTTTCAGCGGGAGATTTACGGACGCAGTATTTT. This chain joins TRBV24-1 and TRBJ2-3; 8 bases match TRBD2. The J segment lost 9 bases and the V segment lost 1 base, leaving 11 bases of the junction unmatched. Per germline, CDR1 KGHDR and CDR2 SFDVKD. This CDR3 is built from 16 residues.

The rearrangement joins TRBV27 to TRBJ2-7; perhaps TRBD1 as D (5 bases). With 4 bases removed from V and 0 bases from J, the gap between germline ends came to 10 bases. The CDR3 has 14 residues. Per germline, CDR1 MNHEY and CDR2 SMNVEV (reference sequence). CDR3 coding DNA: TGTGCCAGCAGTTCTCAGGGTATCTCCTACGAGCAGTACTTC. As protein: CASSSQGISYEQYF.

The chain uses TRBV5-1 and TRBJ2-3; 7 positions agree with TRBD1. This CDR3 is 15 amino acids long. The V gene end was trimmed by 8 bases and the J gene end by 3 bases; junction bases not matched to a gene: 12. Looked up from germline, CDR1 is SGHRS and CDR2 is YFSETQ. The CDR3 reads CASTSGGPRTDTQYF. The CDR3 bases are TGCGCCAGTACCTCAGGGGGTCCCCGTACAGATACGCAGTATTTT.

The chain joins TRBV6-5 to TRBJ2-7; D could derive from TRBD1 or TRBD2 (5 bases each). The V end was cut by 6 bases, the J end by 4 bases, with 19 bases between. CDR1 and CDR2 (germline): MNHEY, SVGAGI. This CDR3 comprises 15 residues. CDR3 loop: CASRAGTAAGYEQYF. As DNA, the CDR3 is TGTGCCAGCAGGGCCGGGACGGCGGCTGGGTACGAGCAGTACTTC.

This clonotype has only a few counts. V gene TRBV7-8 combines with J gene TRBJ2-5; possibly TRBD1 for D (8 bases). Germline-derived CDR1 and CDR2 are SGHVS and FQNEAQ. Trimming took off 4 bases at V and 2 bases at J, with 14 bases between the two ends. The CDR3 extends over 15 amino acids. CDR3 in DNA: TGTGCCAGCAGCTCCACAGGGGGGGGGCAAGAGACCCAGTACTTC. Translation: CASSSTGGGQETQYF.